A single sample is the source of the 5 T cell receptor beta chains below, sequenced in a study of T cell repertoires in ileal Crohn's disease. This sample's time point: proximal margin of the surgical specimen (macroscopically non-inflamed). Profiling relied on immunoSEQ multiplex PCR, and the TCRdb table lists in-frame clones only, not all of them. The data show about 3,100 clones, with roughly two thirds seen just once and about a quarter held by the top ten. The sample taken for sequencing was ileal tissue. These receptors all stem from an adult with Crohn's disease.

Comment on this clone: The junction departs from germline at one end; a sequencing error may be responsible. The J gene is TRBJ1-1, the V gene TRBV7-8; D gene uncertain. Germline V CDR1 and CDR2: SGHVS, FQNEAQ. This CDR3 is 13 amino acids long. In DNA, the CDR3 is TGTGCCAGCACCTTATTGAGCGGGACTGAAGCTTTCTTT. Translation: CASTLLSGTEAFF.

Concerning this clone: This sample includes further DNA sequences coding for the same CDR3. The chain recombines TRBV7-9 with TRBJ2-1; D is perhaps TRBD1 or TRBD2 (5 bases each). Between the trimmed V and J ends, which lost 1 base and 7 bases, there was a span of 11 bases. The germline gives CDR1 SEHNR, CDR2 FQNEAQ (reference sequence). This CDR3 contains 14 residues. In DNA form, the CDR3 reads TGTGCCAGCAGCTTAGAGGGGAGAGGTAATGAGCAGTTCTTC. This translates into CASSLEGRGNEQFF.

This chain links TRBV19 with TRBJ2-3; D is unclear. V dropped 6 bases and J dropped 6 bases, with 10 bases sitting between them. CDR1 and CDR2 (germline): LNHDA, SQIVND (reference sequence). The CDR3 consists of 12 residues. In DNA form, the CDR3 reads TGTGCCAGTAGGCTTTCCGGGGATACGCAGTATTTT. As protein: CASRLSGDTQYF. The full variable domain, its missing parts supplied by reference TRBV19 and TRBJ2-3, is DGGITQSPKYLFRKEGQNVTLSCEQNLNHDAMYWYRQDPGQGLRLIYYSQIVNDFQKGDIAEGYSVSREKKESFPLTVTSAQKNPTAFYLCASRLSGDTQYFGPGTRLTVL.

J is TRBJ1-4 and V is TRBV2; 7 positions match TRBD1. The germline V gene has CDR1 SNHLY and CDR2 FYNNEI. This CDR3 has 14 residues. With V trimmed by 6 bases and J by 6 bases, 7 bases remained unmatched. The CDR3 region is CASRRDRVDEKLFF. The CDR3 DNA reads as TGTGCCAGCAGAAGGGACAGAGTAGATGAAAAACTGTTTTTT.

This clone was recorded a few times. This chain links TRBV19 with TRBJ1-5; 7 bases match TRBD1. V shed 7 bases and J 1 base; nucleotides not matched to a gene: 7. CDR1 LNHDA and CDR2 SQIVND come from the germline V gene (reference sequence). The CDR3 is made up of 15 amino acids. The CDR3 loop reads CASTQGLASNQPQHF. In DNA, the CDR3 is TGTGCCAGTACACAGGGGTTGGCGAGCAATCAGCCCCAGCATTTT.